This is a list of T cell receptor beta chains from one sample in a study of OX40 agonist ivuxolimab in advanced cancers. Sequenced by immunoSEQ multiplex PCR; TCRdb stores in-frame clones only, minus some. Among about 19,000 clones listed, about 75% were seen once. Sequenced material: CD4+ or CD8+ T cells sorted from blood, taken in a trial of the OX40 agonist ivuxolimab. Every receptor here comes from an adult with an advanced solid tumor such as melanoma, head and neck, liver or kidney cancer. The CDR3 runs from the conserved cysteine through the conserved F or W. Clone size appears in some rows only: once, few, many, or a class for an expanded clone.

J | V | size | CDR3
TRBJ2-4 | TRBV6-5 | - | CASSYAGSGIQYF
TRBJ2-1 | TRBV10-3 | once | CAISESILGQGSYNEQFF
TRBJ2-7 | TRBV2 | - | CALRLGGISYEQYF
TRBJ1-1 | TRBV7-3 | few | CASSLNPVPQQGYTEAFF
TRBJ2-5 | TRBV15 | - | CATSRDGTSGEETQYF
TRBJ2-7 | TRBV6-5 | - | CASSAGQAYEQYF
TRBJ2-3 | TRBV7-6 | - | CASSQTGAPTDTQYF
TRBJ2-3 | TRBV19 | - | CASMGPSTDTQYF
TRBJ1-4 | TRBV4-3 | - | CASSQDPLPDRDGEKLFF
TRBJ1-3 | TRBV28 | - | CASSPGGSGNTIYF
TRBJ2-5 | TRBV7-6 | - | CASSLGWTDVKTQYF
TRBJ1-6 | TRBV6-4 | - | CASRAETGVPLHF
TRBJ2-2 | TRBV12-5 | once | CASGLGTGGEDTGELFF
TRBJ2-4 | TRBV27 | few | CASSINSGRARNIQYF
TRBJ1-2 | TRBV4-1 | - | CASSGQGADGYTF
TRBJ2-3 | TRBV6-4 | - | CASSPSGRARDTQYF
TRBJ2-7 | TRBV9 | - | CASSLPGTSDLYF
TRBJ2-2 | TRBV7-9 | - | CASSFPLAGGLGTGELFF
TRBJ2-5 | TRBV2 | medium-sized | CASSEGATLGETQYF
TRBJ2-1 | TRBV7-6 | - | CASSPTRGAGAYNEQFF
TRBJ2-1 | TRBV27 | - | CASKTAGFANEQFF
TRBJ2-4 | TRBV14 | - | CASSPQGDLNIQYF
TRBJ2-1 | TRBV5-1 | once | CASSSGQGYNEQFF
TRBJ2-1 | TRBV28 | - | CASSPTSGSYNEQFF
TRBJ2-3 | TRBV27 | few | CASSSRTFSTDTQYF
TRBJ2-3 | TRBV10-3 | once | CAIGTSGSTDTQYF
TRBJ2-5 | TRBV7-8 | - | CASSWSGALGEETQYF
TRBJ2-7 | TRBV5-1 | - | CASSEAGPGPYYEQYF
TRBJ1-2 | TRBV28 | - | CASSFRTNLYGYTF
TRBJ2-1 | TRBV7-3 | medium-sized | CASSLEGLSYNEQFF
TRBJ1-1 | TRBV7-3 | - | CASSPGPNTEAFF
TRBJ2-7 | TRBV5-6 | - | CASSLAGEGPYEQYF
TRBJ2-7 | TRBV28 | medium-sized | CASSLLSYEQYF
TRBJ2-7 | TRBV6-1 | - | CASSDRAESEQYF
TRBJ2-3 | TRBV6-4 | - | CASSASAGFTDTQYF
TRBJ2-7 | TRBV4-1 | - | CASSQGGGSSYEQYF
TRBJ2-5 | TRBV5-5 | - | CASSLGVLQETQYF
TRBJ1-1 | TRBV5-6 | - | CASSPRGEAFF
TRBJ2-7 | TRBV7-9 | few | CASSLGGFTAEQYF
TRBJ2-1 | TRBV9 | - | CASSVGIAGTYNEQFF
TRBJ2-5 | TRBV11-1 | - | CASSLDYPHEGIQETQYF